This T cell receptor (beta chain) is from a study of cytomegalovirus exposure and HLA in healthy donors (TCRdb year 2017). For the wider study: According to an earlier analysis of 550 to 700 of the donors, roughly 180 million T cells yielded 120 million or so unique TCR beta sequences and around 300 Gb of sequence data. The later analysis used no new phenotypic data to find candidate immune exposures, relying instead on TCR beta sequences and their occurrence across donors. The study aimed to test whether signatures of past pathogen exposure could be identified by cataloging public T cell receptors. Both class I and class II loci were covered by HLA typing, at four-digit resolution. In a later analysis, previously published TCR beta repertoires from 666 donors were re-analyzed and high-resolution HLA genotyping was added so that TCR occurrence patterns could be studied. To decide whether each TCR beta V gene segment behaved as functional or pseudogenic, an earlier analysis of some 540 of the donors relied on high-throughput TCR beta sequencing. A later genetic analysis took genome-wide SNP genotypes for about three fifths of the 666 donors and used that subset as a discovery cohort. The study used immunosequencing to profile the T cell repertoires of 666 subjects and linked those repertoires to cytomegalovirus serostatus. The number of donors typed differed by locus, with about 629-630 for A, B, C, DRB1 and DQB1, around 500 for DQA1, approximately 570 for DPA1, and some 470 for DPB1. In addition to the first cohort of about 650 subjects, a separate validation cohort of under 150 different subjects was used. The study combined high-throughput TCR immunosequencing, statistical association of individual TCRs with disease status, and machine learning to predict cytomegalovirus infection status. All discovery cohort repertoires had been generated on a single sequencing platform. Donor age, sex, ethnicity and CMV serostatus were compiled alongside the repertoire data. Of the roughly 390 genotyped donors, roughly 76% were placed in the genetic ancestry cluster associated with self-reported Caucasian donors. Several DR-DQ haplotypes were treated as single units for association and clustering because of strong linkage in the cohort. An early release that covered around 590 HLA-typed donors contained about 300 gigabases of sequencing data and 75 million to 100 million unique TCR sequences. Among roughly 400 genotyped donors of the cohort, an average of around 250,000 unique TCR beta nucleotide sequences was sequenced per donor, of which about 19% were non-productive. The research as a whole found: The earlier analysis of 587 of the donors excluded seventeen rarely observed V segments, including chromosome 9 orphons, because counts were too low. A few of the identified cytomegalovirus-associated TCR beta chains were confirmed in vitro to be specific for cytomegalovirus antigens. Cytomegalovirus status was reported to be diagnosed by the classifier with high specificity and sensitivity in both the original and validation cohorts. A group of highly shared sequence variants was considered likely to be a technical artifact of the sequencing pipeline. When HLA alleles, especially DR and DQ, strongly co-occurred, attributing TCR associations to individual alleles was difficult. Presence/absence analyses assumed roughly uniform sequencing depth across donors, an assumption that may not hold. Several of the top co-occurrence clusters appeared to be linked to parvovirus B19, influenza, CMV and Epstein-Barr virus, according to a later analysis. The authors suggested that the approach could potentially be extended to other disease states and immunological phenotypes. An association between a missense DCLRE1C variant and V-gene and J-gene trimming of TCR beta chains was found in a later genetic analysis and replicated in an independent cohort. Specific HLA alleles were associated with 15,000 to 20,000 TCR beta sequences at a false discovery rate of 0.05 in a later analysis. A later genetic analysis reported fewer N-insertions in productive TCRs among donors in an Asian-associated ancestry cluster than the roughly 620-donor mean. Most TCR sequences were observed very rarely across donors, whereas some public TCRs were present in many individuals. CMV serostatus was the only immune exposure information available for the cohort. A further reported finding was that TCR beta sequences accurately predicted the HLA-A and HLA-B alleles for most subjects in the first cohort. The cohort was sequenced for TCR beta chains only, and without alpha or paired-chain data the features that could be detected were limited. Linkage disequilibrium might explain the correlated functional status among segregating V segments, but an unknown experimental factor could not be ruled out. The 87-base-pair reads could not distinguish some IMGT-functional V segments, including TRBV6-2 and TRBV6-3, so those segments were excluded. According to a later analysis, TCR association rates differed among HLA loci, with DRB1 alleles showing the most associated TCRs and HLA-C alleles showing the fewest. Broadly in line with IMGT annotations, most TCR beta V segments showed up in productive rearrangements about 90% or about 30% of the time in an earlier analysis of 450 to 600 of the donors. A later analysis found that HLA-associated TCR beta chains were more clonally expanded and had lower generation probabilities than equally common non-associated chains. HLA typing was unavailable for some donors at each locus, so association tests used only the typed subset. A total of some 180 TCR beta chains were listed by the study as associated with cytomegalovirus. According to a later analysis, most CMV-associated TCR beta chains appeared to be HLA-restricted, and the HLA associations seemed to be driven largely by CMV exposure.

V lost 3 bases and J lost 7 bases; the stretch between them is 13 bases long. The CDR3 runs 14 residues from the cysteine to the phenylalanine. Kept here is only the CDR3 DNA, which spans 42 bases and is read in frame from base 1. From a lookup of the germline V gene (reference sequence), CDR1 and CDR2 are SEHNR and FQNEAQ. Points on this clone: This receptor's antigen is unknown. Base qualities are not at hand, and no much larger clone is one base apart.

The cohort was made up of approximately 670 healthy bone marrow donors. Cohort members were all nominally healthy when sampled, although unrecorded immune exposures were likely present. The donor tested CMV seronegative and was one of the 352 seronegative cohort members. Each donor provided a peripheral blood sample, and peripheral blood mononuclear cells were used for TCR beta sequencing. The Qiagen DNeasy Blood Extraction Kit was used to extract genomic DNA from the blood cell samples. Receptor amplification or capture employed the immunoSEQ multiplex PCR assay. For the multiplex PCR, a mixture combining 60 forward primers for TCR Vbeta segments and 13 reverse primers for TCR Jbeta segments was used. The CDR3 region of rearranged TCR beta genes was amplified from genomic DNA with a multiplex PCR assay. On the Illumina HiSeq System, the amplified TCR beta libraries were sequenced as 87-base-pair reads. On the study's bioinformatics: Across the roughly 670 repertoires, a later analysis counted 80 million or so unique TCR beta chains, roughly 11 million of which were shared by at least two donors. Raw reads were error-corrected and collapsed into unique sequences by a nearest-neighbor algorithm in which closely related sequences were merged to remove PCR and sequencing errors. Alignment of CDR3 sequences to IMGT reference sequences was used to assign V, D and J gene segments. For a sequence to be retained, a match of at least six nucleotides was required to both a V gene segment and a J gene segment. Rearrangements were called productive when the CDR3 lacked stop codons and stayed in frame with V and J; all others were non-productive. Following IMGT convention, CDR3 was defined as the stretch from the second conserved V-encoded cysteine to the conserved J-encoded phenylalanine. The earlier analysis of a few hundred of the donors excluded any sequence lacking an unambiguous match to a single V gene segment. An earlier analysis of fewer than 650 of the donors classified V segments as functional when productive rearrangements were above 56.7% and as segregating when the standard deviation between donors was above 5%. A statistical classification framework was developed to diagnose cytomegalovirus status using the catalog of TCR beta chain sequences. V and J gene assignment, in a later analysis, came from comparing TCR nucleotide sequences with IMGT/GENE-DB human TR gene sequences. In a later analysis, CDR3 sequences and most-parsimonious VDJ recombination scenarios were assigned using the TCRdist pipeline. In a later analysis, each TCR beta chain was defined by its CDR3 amino acid sequence together with its V-gene family, and reads without a unique V-gene family were excluded. To address suspected cross-contamination and a sequencing artifact, a later analysis removed 550 to 750 highly shared, low-generation-probability nucleotide sequences. For each public chain, a later analysis derived a clonal expansion index from normalized ranks of inferred template counts within each repertoire. Generation probabilities in a later analysis came from a VDJ recombination model fitted to out-of-frame rearrangements, and those results were checked against IGoR. A later analysis scored TCR-TCR, TCR-HLA and TCR-CMV co-occurrence with hypergeometric tests, applying a repertoire-size bias correction to TCR pairs. In a later analysis, false discovery rates were estimated by permuting HLA or CMV assignments 20 times. In a later analysis, co-occurring TCRs were grouped using DBSCAN, with TCRdist sequence similarity added in when clustering inside HLA-allele-positive subsets. For co-occurrence clustering, repertoires with fewer than 30,000 or more than 120,000 public chains were excluded, along with about five repertoires with anomalous nucleotide sharing. In its TCRdb copy, this immuneACCESS table keeps in-frame sequences only and misses some clones. Where compared with another copy, unresolved V genes explain less than half of these, and the others have no known cause. That table is the source of V, J and clone size, and D and trimming were worked out from the DNA. This sample is represented by about 130,000 clones; roughly four fifths of them were singletons. 1.2% of the sample is held by the ten biggest clonotypes.

Specimen: PBMCs. The TCR sequence derives from a girl aged 2 to 10 in good health and CMV-seronegative. Recombination linked TRBV7-9 to TRBJ2-1; TRBD2 is a possible D gene, resting on 6 matching bases. The encoded CDR3 is CASSLGLDRNEQFF. The nucleotides are TGTGCCAGCAGCTTGGGACTGGATCGGAATGAGCAGTTCTTC.